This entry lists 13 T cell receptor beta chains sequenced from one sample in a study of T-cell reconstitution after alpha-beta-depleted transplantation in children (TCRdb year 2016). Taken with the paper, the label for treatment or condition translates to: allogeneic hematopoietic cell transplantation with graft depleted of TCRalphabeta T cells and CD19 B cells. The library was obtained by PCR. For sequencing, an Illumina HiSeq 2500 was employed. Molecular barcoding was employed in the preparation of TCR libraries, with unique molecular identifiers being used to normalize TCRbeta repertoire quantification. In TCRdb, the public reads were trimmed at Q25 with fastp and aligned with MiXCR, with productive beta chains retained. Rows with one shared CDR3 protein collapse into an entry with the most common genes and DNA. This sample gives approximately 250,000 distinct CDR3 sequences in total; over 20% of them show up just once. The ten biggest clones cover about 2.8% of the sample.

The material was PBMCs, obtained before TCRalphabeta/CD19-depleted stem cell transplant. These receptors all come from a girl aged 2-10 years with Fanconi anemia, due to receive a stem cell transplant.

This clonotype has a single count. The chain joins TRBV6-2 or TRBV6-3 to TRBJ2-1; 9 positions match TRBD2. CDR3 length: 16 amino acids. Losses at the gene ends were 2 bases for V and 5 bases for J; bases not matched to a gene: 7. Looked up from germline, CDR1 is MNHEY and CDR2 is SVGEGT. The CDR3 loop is CASSYMPSGADNEQFF. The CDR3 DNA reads TGTGCCAGCAGTTACATGCCTAGCGGGGCTGACAATGAGCAGTTCTTC.

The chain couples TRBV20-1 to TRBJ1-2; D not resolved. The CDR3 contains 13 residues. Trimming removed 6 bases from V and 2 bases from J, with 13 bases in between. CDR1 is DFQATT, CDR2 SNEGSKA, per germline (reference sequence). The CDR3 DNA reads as TGCAGTGCCCCTAGGGTCATGAACTATGGCTACACCTTC. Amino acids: CSAPRVMNYGYTF.

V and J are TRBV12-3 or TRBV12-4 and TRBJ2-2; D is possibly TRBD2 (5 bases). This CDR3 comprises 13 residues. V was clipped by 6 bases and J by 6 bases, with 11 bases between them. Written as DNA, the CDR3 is TGTGCCAGCAGCCTCACTAGTCCCGGGGAGCTGTTTTTT. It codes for CASSLTSPGELFF.

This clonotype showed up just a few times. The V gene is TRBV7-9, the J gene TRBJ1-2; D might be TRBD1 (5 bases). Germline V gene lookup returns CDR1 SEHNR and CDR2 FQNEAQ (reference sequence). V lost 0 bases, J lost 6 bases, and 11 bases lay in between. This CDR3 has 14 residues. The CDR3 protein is CASSLAQGRDGYTF. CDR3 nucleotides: TGTGCCAGCAGCTTAGCCCAGGGTAGGGATGGCTACACCTTC.

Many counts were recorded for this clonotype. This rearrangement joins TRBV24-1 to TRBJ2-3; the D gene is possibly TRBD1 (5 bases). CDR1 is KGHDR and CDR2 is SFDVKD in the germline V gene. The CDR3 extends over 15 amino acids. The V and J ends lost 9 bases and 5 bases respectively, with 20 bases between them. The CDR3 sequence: CATGDPGRGRDTQYF. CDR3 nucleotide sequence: TGTGCCACCGGGGATCCGGGTAGGGGTCGAGATACGCAGTATTTT.

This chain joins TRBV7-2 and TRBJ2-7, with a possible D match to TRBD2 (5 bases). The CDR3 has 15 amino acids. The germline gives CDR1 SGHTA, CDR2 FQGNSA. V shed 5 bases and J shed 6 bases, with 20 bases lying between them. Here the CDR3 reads CASSPRGLGISEQYF. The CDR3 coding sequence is TGTGCCAGCAGCCCACGAGGGCTAGGAATCTCCGAGCAGTACTTC.

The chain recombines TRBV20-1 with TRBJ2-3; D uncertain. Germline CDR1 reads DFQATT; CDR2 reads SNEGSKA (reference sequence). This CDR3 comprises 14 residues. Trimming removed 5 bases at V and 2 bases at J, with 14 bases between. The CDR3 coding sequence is TGCAGTGCTTACGGGCAGATCTTCACAGATACGCAGTATTTT. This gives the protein CSAYGQIFTDTQYF.

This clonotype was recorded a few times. The CDR3 DNA reads TGTGCCAGCAGCTTAGCGTCTTGGGGGGGCCGGGACAATGAGCAGTTCTTC. It codes for CASSLASWGGRDNEQFF. J is TRBJ2-1 and V is TRBV7-2, with a weak D call TRBD2 (7 bases). CDR1 is SGHTA and CDR2 is FQGNSA in the germline V gene. V lost 0 bases and J lost 5, with 17 bases in between. This CDR3 spans 17 amino acids.

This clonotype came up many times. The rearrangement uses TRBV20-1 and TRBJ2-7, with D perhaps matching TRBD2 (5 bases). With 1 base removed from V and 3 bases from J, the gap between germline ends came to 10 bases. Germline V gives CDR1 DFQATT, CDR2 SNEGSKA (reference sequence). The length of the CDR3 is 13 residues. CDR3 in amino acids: CSARGFGLYEQYF. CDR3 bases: TGCAGTGCTAGAGGGTTCGGACTCTACGAGCAGTACTTC.

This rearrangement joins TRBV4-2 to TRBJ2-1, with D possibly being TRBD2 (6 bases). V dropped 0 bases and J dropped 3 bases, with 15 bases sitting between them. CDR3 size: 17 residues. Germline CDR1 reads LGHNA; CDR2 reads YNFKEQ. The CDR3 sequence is CASSQDSFAGIYNEQFF. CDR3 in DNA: TGTGCCAGCAGCCAAGATTCTTTCGCGGGAATCTACAATGAGCAGTTCTTC.

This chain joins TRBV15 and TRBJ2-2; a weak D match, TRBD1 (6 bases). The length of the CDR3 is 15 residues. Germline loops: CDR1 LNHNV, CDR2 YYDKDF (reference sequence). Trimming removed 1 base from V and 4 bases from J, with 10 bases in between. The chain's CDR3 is CATSRGGLVTGELFF. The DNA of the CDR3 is TGTGCCACCAGCAGAGGGGGGCTGGTCACCGGGGAGCTGTTTTTT.

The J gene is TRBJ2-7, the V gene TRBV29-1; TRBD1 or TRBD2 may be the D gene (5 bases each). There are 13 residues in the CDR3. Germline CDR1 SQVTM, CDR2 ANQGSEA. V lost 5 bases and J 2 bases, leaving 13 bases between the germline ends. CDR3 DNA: TGCAGCGTTCTGTCGGGGCACGCCTACGAGCAGTACTTC. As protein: CSVLSGHAYEQYF.

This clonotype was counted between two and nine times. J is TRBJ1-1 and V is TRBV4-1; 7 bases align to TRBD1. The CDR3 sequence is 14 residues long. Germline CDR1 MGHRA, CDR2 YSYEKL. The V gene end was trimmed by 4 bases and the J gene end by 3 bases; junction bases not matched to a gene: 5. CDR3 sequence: CASSRTGDHTEAFF. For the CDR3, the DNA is TGCGCCAGCAGCCGCACAGGGGATCACACTGAAGCTTTCTTT.